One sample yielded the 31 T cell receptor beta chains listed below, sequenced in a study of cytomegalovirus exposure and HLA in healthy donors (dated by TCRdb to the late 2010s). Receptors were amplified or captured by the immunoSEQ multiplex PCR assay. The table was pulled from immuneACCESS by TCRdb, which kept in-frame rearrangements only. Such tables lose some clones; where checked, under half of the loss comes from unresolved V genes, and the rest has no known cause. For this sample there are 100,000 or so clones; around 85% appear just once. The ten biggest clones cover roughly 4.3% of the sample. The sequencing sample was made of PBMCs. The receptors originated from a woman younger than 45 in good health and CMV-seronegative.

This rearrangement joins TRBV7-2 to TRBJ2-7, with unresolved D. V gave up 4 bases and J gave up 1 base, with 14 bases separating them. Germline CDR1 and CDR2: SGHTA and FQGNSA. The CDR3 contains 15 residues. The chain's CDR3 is CASSYSVAQSYEQYF. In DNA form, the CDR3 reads TGTGCCAGCAGCTATAGTGTCGCACAGTCCTACGAGCAGTACTTC.

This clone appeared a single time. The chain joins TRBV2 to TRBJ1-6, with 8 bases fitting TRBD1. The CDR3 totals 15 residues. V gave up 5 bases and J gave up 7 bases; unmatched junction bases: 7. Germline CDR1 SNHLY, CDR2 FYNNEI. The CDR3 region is CASSQQGVENSPLHF. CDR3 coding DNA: TGTGCCAGCAGTCAACAGGGGGTAGAAAATTCACCCCTCCACTTT.

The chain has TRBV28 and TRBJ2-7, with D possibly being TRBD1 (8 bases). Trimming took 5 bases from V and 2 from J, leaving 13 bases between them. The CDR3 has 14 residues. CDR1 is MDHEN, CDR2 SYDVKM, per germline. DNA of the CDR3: TGTGCCAGCAGTAGAACAGGGGGGGCCTACGAGCAGTACTTC. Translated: CASSRTGGAYEQYF.

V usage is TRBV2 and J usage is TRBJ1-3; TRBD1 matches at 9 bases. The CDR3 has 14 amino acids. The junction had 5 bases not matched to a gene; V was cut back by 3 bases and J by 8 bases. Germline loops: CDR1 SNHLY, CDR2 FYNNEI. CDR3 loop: CASSELTGGDTIYF. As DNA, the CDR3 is TGTGCCAGCAGTGAGCTGACAGGGGGGGACACCATATATTTT.

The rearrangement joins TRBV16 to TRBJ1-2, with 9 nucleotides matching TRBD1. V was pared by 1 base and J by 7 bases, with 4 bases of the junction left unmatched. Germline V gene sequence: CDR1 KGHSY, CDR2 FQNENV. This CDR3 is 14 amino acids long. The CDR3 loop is CASSQYAGQGGYTF. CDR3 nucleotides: TGTGCCAGCAGCCAATACGCGGGACAGGGTGGCTACACCTTC.

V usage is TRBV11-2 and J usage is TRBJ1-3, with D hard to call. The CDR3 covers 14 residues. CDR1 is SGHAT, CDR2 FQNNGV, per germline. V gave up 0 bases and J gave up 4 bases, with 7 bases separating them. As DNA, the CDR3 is TGTGCCAGCAGCTTAGACATACACGGAAACACCATATATTTT. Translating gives CASSLDIHGNTIYF.

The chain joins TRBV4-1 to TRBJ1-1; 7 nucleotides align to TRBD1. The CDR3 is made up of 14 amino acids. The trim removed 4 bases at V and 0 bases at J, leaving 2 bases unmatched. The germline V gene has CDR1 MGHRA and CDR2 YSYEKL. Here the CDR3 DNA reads TGCGCCAGCAGCCGGGGACAGTTGAACACTGAAGCTTTCTTT. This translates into CASSRGQLNTEAFF.

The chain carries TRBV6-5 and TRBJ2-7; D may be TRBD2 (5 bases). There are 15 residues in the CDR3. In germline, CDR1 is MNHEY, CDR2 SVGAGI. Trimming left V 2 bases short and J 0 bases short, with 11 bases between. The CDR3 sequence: CASSYGRGFSYEQYF. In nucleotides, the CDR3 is TGTGCCAGCAGTTACGGCCGGGGTTTCTCCTACGAGCAGTACTTC.

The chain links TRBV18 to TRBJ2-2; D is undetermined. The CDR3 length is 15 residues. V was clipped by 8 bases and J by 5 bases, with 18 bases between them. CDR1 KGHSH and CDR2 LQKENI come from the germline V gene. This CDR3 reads CASANDRGRTGELFF. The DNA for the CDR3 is TGTGCCAGCGCAAACGACCGCGGCCGGACCGGGGAGCTGTTTTTT.

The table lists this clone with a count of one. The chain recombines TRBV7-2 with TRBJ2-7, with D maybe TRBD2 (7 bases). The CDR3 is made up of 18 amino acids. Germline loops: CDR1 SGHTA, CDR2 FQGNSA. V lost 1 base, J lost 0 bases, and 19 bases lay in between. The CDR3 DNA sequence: TGTGCCAGCAGCTTAGAAGGGGGAGCGGGACGGATCTCCTACGAGCAGTACTTC. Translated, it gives CASSLEGGAGRISYEQYF. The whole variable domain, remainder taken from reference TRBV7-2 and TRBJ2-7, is GAGVSQSPSNKVTEKGKDVELRCDPISGHTALYWYRQSLGQGLEFLIYFQGNSAPDKSGLPSDRFSAERTGGSVSTLTIQRTQQEDSAVYLCASSLEGGAGRISYEQYFGPGTRLTVT.

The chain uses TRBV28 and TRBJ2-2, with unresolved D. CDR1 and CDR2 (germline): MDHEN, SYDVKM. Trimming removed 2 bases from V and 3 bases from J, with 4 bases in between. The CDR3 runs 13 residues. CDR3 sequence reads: CASSLIYTGELFF. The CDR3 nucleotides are TGTGCCAGCAGTTTAATATACACCGGGGAGCTGTTTTTT.

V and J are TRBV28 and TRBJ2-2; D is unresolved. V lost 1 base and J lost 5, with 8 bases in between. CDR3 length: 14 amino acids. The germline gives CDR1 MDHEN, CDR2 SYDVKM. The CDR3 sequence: CASSLLLVTGELFF. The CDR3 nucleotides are TGTGCCAGCAGTTTATTGCTAGTGACCGGGGAGCTGTTTTTT.

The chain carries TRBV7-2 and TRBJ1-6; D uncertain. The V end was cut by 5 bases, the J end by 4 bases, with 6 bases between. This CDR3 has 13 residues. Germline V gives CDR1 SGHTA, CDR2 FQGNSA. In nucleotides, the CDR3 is TGTGCCAGCAGCCCCCGTTATAATTCACCCCTCCACTTT. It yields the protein CASSPRYNSPLHF.

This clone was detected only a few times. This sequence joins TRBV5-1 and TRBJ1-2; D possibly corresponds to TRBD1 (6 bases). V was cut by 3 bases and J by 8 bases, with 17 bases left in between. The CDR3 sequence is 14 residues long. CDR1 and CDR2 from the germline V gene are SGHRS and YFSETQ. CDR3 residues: CASSSPQGTSGYTF. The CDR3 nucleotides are TGCGCCAGCAGCTCGCCACAGGGTACGAGCGGCTACACCTTC.

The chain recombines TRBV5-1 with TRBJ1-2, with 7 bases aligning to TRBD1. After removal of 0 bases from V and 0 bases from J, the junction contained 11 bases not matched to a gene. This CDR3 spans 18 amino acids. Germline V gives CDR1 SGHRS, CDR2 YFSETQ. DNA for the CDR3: TGCGCCAGCAGCTTGGCCCGAGGGCAGGGGGTAGCTAACTATGGCTACACCTTC. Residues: CASSLARGQGVANYGYTF.

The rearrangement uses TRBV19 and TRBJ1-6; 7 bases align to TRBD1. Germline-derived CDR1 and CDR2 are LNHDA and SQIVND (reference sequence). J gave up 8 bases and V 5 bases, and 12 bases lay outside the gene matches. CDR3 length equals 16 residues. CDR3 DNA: TGTGCCAGTAGTGCCCGGACAGGCCCAACGGATTCACCCCTCCACTTT. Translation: CASSARTGPTDSPLHF. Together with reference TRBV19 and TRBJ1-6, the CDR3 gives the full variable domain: DGGITQSPKYLFRKEGQNVTLSCEQNLNHDAMYWYRQDPGQGLRLIYYSQIVNDFQKGDIAEGYSVSREKKESFPLTVTSAQKNPTAFYLCASSARTGPTDSPLHFGNGTRLTVT.

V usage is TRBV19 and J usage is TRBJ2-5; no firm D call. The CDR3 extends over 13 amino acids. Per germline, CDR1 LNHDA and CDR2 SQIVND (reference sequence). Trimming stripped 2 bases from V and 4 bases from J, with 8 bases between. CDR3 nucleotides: TGTGCCAGTAGTATATCCGTCCTAGAGACCCAGTACTTC. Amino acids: CASSISVLETQYF.

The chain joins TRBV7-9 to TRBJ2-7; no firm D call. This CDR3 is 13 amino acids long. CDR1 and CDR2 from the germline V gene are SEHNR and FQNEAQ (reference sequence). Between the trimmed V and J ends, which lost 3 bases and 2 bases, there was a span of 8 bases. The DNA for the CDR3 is TGTGCCAGCAGCTTCCCCCTTACCTACGAGCAGTACTTC. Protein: CASSFPLTYEQYF.

The CDR3 sequence is CASSERGSYNEQFF. The CDR3, as DNA: TGTGCCAGCAGTGAGCGAGGCTCCTACAATGAGCAGTTCTTC. J is TRBJ2-1 and V is TRBV6-4; no reliable D call. Germline lookup yields CDR1 MRHNA and CDR2 SNTAGT. CDR3 size: 14 residues. Trimming took off 3 bases at V and 0 bases at J, with 6 bases between the two ends.

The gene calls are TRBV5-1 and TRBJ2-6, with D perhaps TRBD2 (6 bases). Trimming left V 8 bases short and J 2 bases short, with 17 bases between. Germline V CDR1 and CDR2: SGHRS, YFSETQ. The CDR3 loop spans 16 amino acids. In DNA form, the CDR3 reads TGCGCCAGTGACCGGATCGGCGGGACTGGGGCCAACGTCCTGACTTTC. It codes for CASDRIGGTGANVLTF.

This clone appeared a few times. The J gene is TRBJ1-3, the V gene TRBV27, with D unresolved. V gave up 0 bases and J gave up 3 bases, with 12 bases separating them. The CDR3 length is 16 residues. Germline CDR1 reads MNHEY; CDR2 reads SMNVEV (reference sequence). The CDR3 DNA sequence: TGTGCCAGCAGTTTATCCGGGAACCTTCTTGGAAACACCATATATTTT. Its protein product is CASSLSGNLLGNTIYF.

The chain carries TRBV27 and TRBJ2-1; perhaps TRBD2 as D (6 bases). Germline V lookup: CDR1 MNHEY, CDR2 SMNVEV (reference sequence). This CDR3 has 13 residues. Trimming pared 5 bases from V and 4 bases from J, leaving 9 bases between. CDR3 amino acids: CASSLATYNEQFF. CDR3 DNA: TGTGCCAGCAGTCTAGCGACGTACAATGAGCAGTTCTTC.

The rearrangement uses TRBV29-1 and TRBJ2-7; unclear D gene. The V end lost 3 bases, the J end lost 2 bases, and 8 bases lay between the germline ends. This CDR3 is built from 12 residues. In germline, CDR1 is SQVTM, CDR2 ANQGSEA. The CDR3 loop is CSVEGRTYEQYF. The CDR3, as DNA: TGCAGCGTTGAGGGCAGGACCTACGAGCAGTACTTC.

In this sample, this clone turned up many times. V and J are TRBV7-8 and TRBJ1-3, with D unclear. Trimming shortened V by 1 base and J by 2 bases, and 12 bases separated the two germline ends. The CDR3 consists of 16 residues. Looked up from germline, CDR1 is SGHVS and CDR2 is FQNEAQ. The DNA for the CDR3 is TGTGCCAGCAGCTTAGGGGCGAGGCGGGCTGGAAACACCATATATTTT. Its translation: CASSLGARRAGNTIYF. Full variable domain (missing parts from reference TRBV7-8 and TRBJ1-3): GAGVSQSPRYKVAKRGQDVALRCDPISGHVSLFWYQQALGQGPEFLTYFQNEAQLDKSGLPSDRFFAERPEGSVSTLKIQRTQQEDSAVYLCASSLGARRAGNTIYFGEGSWLTVV.

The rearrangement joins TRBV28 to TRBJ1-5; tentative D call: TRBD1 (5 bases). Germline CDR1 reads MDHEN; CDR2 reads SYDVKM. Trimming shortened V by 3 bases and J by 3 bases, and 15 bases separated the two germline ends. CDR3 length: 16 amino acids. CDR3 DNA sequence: TGTGCCAGCAGTTTGGGGGGAGTGACAGACAATCAGCCCCAGCATTTT. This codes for CASSLGGVTDNQPQHF. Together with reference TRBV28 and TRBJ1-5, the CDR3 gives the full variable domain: DVKVTQSSRYLVKRTGEKVFLECVQDMDHENMFWYRQDPGLGLRLIYFSYDVKMKEKGDIPEGYSVSREKKERFSLILESASTNQTSMYLCASSLGGVTDNQPQHFGDGTRLSIL.

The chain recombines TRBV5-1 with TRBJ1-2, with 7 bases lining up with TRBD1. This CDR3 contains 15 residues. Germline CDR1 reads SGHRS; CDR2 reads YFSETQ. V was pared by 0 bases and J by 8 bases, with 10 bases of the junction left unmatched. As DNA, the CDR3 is TGCGCCAGCAGCTTGGAACCCCCAGGGGGAAAGGGCTACACCTTC. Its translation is CASSLEPPGGKGYTF.

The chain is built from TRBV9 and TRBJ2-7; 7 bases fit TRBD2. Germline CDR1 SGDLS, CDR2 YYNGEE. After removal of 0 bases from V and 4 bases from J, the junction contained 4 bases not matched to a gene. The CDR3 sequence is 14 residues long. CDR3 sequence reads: CASSVGEGRYEQYF. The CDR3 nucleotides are TGTGCCAGCAGCGTAGGGGAGGGGAGGTACGAGCAGTACTTC.

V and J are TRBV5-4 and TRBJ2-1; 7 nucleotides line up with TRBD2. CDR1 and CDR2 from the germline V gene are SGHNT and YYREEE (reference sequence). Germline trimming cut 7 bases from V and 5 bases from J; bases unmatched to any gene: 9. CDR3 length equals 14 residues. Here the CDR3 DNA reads TGTGCCAGCCTCGGGGGAGGGCCCCACAATGAGCAGTTCTTC. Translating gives CASLGGGPHNEQFF.

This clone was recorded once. Here the CDR3 reads CASSVEDNEQFF. CDR3 sequence (DNA): TGTGCCAGCAGTGTAGAGGACAATGAGCAGTTCTTC. The chain has TRBV2 and TRBJ2-1; unclear D gene. This CDR3 contains 12 residues. CDR1 is SNHLY, CDR2 FYNNEI, per germline. Trimming removed 4 bases at V and 5 bases at J, with 6 bases between.

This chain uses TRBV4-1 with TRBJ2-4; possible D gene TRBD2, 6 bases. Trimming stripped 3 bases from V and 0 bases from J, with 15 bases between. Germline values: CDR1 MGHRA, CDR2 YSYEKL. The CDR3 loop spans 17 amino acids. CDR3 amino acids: CASSHPARGLAKNIQYF. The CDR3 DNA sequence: TGCGCCAGCAGCCACCCCGCCCGGGGACTAGCCAAAAACATTCAGTACTTC.

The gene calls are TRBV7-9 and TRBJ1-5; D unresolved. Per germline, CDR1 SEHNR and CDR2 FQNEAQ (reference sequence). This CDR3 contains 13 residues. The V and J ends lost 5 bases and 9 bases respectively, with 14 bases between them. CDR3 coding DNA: TGTGCCAGCAGCCAAGAACGGGATGGGCCCCAGCATTTT. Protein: CASSQERDGPQHF.